This note documents a single T cell receptor (beta chain) sequence. This record belongs to a study of blood T cell repertoires in COVID-19. Study details: The origin of the acute and convalescent COVID-19 samples was the United States, Italy and Spain.

The data were produced by immunoSEQ multiplex PCR, yet TCRdb's version contains in-frame clones alone and is incomplete. The table has tens of thousands of clones, 75% to 90% seen once. J lost 0 bases, V lost 4 bases, and 7 bases had no gene match. Germline-derived CDR1 and CDR2 are SGHDN and FVKESK. The CDR3 extends over 17 amino acids. During active infection, Seattle patients enrolled and were then monitored through disease. Sequenced material: peripheral blood. The sequence was collected from a man aged 30 to 45 with COVID-19, enrolled during active disease. The genes are TRBV14 and TRBJ2-7; 12 bases map to TRBD2. CDR3 protein: CASSRPGTSGFSYEQYF. As DNA, the CDR3 is TGTGCCAGCAGCCGACCTGGGACTAGCGGGTTCTCCTACGAGCAGTACTTC.